The 4 T cell receptor beta chains below come from one sample, sequenced in a study of CD8+CD57+ T cells in acquired aplastic anemia (dated 2018 in TCRdb). Expansion of CD8+CD57+ cells had been shown by flow cytometry in the patients chosen for sequencing. The sample was run on an Illumina HiSeq 2000. Profiling of TCR beta VDJ combinations and CDR3 sequences used genomic DNA as the template. TCRdb reanalyzed the raw reads on its own, using fastp at Q25 for trimming and MiXCR for clone calling, and kept in-frame beta chains. Identical CDR3 proteins give one entry, which carries the most common genes and DNA. This sample lists roughly 180,000 distinct CDR3 sequences; 55% to 65% were detected once. About 42% of the sample belongs to the ten largest clones. Sequences were obtained from sorted CD4+, CD8+, or CD8+CD57+ T cells (not recorded which) from PBMCs. All receptors derive from a human donor with aplastic anemia.

In its sample, this clonotype was seen a few times. J is TRBJ2-7 and V is TRBV7-9, with 10 nucleotides matching TRBD2. The length of the CDR3 is 13 residues. Per germline, CDR1 SEHNR and CDR2 FQNEAQ (reference sequence). The trim removed 4 bases at V and 6 bases at J, leaving 3 bases unmatched. CDR3 bases: TGTGCCAGCAGCTCCTTAGCGGGGGGCGAGCAGTACTTC. It codes for CASSSLAGGEQYF.

The J gene is TRBJ1-3, the V gene TRBV5-6; maybe TRBD1 (6 bases). The CDR3 totals 15 residues. Trimming shortened V by 2 bases and J by 0 bases, and 9 bases separated the two germline ends. The germline V gene has CDR1 SGHDT and CDR2 YYEEEE. The CDR3 sequence: CASSFQGSSGNTIYF. The DNA for the CDR3 is TGTGCCAGCAGCTTTCAGGGGAGCTCTGGAAACACCATATATTTT.

CDR3 region: CSYGGGGRETQYF. CDR3 nucleotide sequence: TGCAGTTACGGAGGGGGGGGGCGAGAGACCCAGTACTTC. The chain is built from TRBV20-1 and TRBJ2-5, with a tentative D call TRBD2 (7 bases). Germline V gene sequence: CDR1 DFQATT, CDR2 SNEGSKA (reference sequence). There are 13 residues in the CDR3. The V end lost 8 bases, the J end lost 4 bases, and 17 bases lay between the germline ends.

The chain joins TRBV4-2 to TRBJ2-5, with a possible D match to TRBD2 (5 bases). Germline V lookup: CDR1 LGHNA, CDR2 YNFKEQ. The ends were cut back, 1 base at V and 10 bases at J, with 19 bases in the middle. This CDR3 has 15 residues. The CDR3 reads CASSQGRQGVGIQYF. The CDR3 nucleotides read TGTGCCAGCAGCCAAGGTCGACAAGGCGTCGGGATCCAGTACTTC.